The 21 T cell receptor beta chains below come from one sample, sequenced in a study of CD8 T cells in ankylosing spondylitis. TCRdb re-derived calls from the 5' RACE reads in MiXCR, one entry per CDR3 protein. The data hold tens of thousands of distinct CDR3 sequences, with approximately 3.6% observed a single time. Sequenced sample: blood, either unsorted or a sorted T cell fraction (not recorded which). These receptors were taken from a female donor with ankylosing spondylitis or in good health (not recorded which).

This clonotype was detected ten times or more. The CDR3 nucleotides are TGTGCCAGCACCTTCTCTGGGGGACAGGCGGAGAATGAGCAGTTCTTC. Translated, it gives CASTFSGGQAENEQFF. The gene calls are TRBV9 and TRBJ2-1; TRBD1 matches at 8 bases. The CDR3 has 16 residues. The trim removed 6 bases at V and 7 bases at J, leaving 15 bases unmatched. CDR1 is SGDLS, CDR2 YYNGEE, per germline.

Many counts were recorded for this clonotype. V usage is TRBV9 and J usage is TRBJ2-5; D is perhaps TRBD2 (5 bases). Trimming shortened V by 1 base and J by 1 base, and 11 bases separated the two germline ends. The CDR3 runs 15 residues. In germline, CDR1 is SGDLS, CDR2 YYNGEE. The DNA for the CDR3 is TGTGCCAGCAGCGTATCGGTAGCGAGCCAAGAGACCCAGTACTTC. As protein: CASSVSVASQETQYF.

This clonotype has a count of ten or more. V gene TRBV9 combines with J gene TRBJ1-6; D gene ambiguous. The CDR3 consists of 15 residues. Trimming shortened V by 3 bases and J by 0 bases, and 7 bases separated the two germline ends. The germline V gene encodes CDR1 SGDLS and CDR2 YYNGEE. The CDR3 sequence: CASSESGSYNSPLHF. CDR3 in DNA: TGTGCCAGCAGCGAATCTGGCTCCTATAATTCACCCCTCCACTTT.

This clonotype has a count of ten or more. The V and J genes are TRBV9 and TRBJ2-5; 9 nucleotides agree with TRBD2. The ends lost 0 bases at V and 2 bases at J; junction bases unmatched: 5. CDR3 size: 16 residues. Germline V gene lookup returns CDR1 SGDLS and CDR2 YYNGEE. The CDR3 sequence: CASSVDAGGLQETQYF. DNA of the CDR3: TGTGCCAGCAGCGTAGATGCGGGGGGGTTACAAGAGACCCAGTACTTC.

In this sample, this clonotype is medium-sized (0.01 to 0.1%). The chain has TRBV9 and TRBJ2-5, with D tentatively TRBD1 or TRBD2 (5 bases each). Germline V gene lookup returns CDR1 SGDLS and CDR2 YYNGEE. V lost 4 bases to trimming and J lost 4 bases, with 17 bases between them. This CDR3 contains 15 residues. The CDR3 loop is CASSRSLGEGETQYF. CDR3 nucleotides: TGTGCCAGCAGCCGCTCACTGGGGGAAGGAGAGACCCAGTACTTC.

At least ten counts were recorded for this clonotype. The V and J genes are TRBV9 and TRBJ1-5; D is undetermined. Germline CDR1 reads SGDLS; CDR2 reads YYNGEE. V lost 4 bases to trimming and J lost 7 bases, with 12 bases between them. This CDR3 is 13 amino acids long. This chain's CDR3 is CASSISPSQPQHF. The CDR3 DNA reads as TGTGCCAGCAGCATCAGCCCCTCGCAGCCCCAGCATTTT.

This clonotype has at least ten counts. The DNA for the CDR3 is TGTGCCAGCAGCGTAGGGGGGGACCCTCAGCCCCAGCATTTT. It codes for CASSVGGDPQPQHF. The chain is built from TRBV9 and TRBJ1-5, with D tentatively TRBD1 (5 bases). This CDR3 is built from 14 residues. The V gene lost 0 bases and the J gene lost 6 bases, with 10 bases spanning the gap. CDR1 and CDR2 (germline): SGDLS, YYNGEE.

Ten or more counts support this clonotype. This chain connects TRBV9 to TRBJ2-3; TRBD2 is a possible D gene (6 bases). The CDR3 consists of 18 residues. Per the germline V gene, CDR1 is SGDLS and CDR2 is YYNGEE. V was cut by 4 bases and J by 5 bases, with 26 bases left in between. In DNA, the CDR3 is TGTGCCAGCAGCATTGGAAGCGGGTTCTCTACTGGCGTAGATACGCAGTATTTT. Protein product: CASSIGSGFSTGVDTQYF. Filled out from reference TRBV9 and TRBJ2-3, the complete variable domain reads DSGVTQTPKHLITATGQRVTLRCSPRSGDLSVYWYQQSLDQGLQFLIQYYNGEERAKGNILERFSAQQFPDLHSELNLSSLELGDSALYFCASSIGSGFSTGVDTQYFGPGTRLTVL.

Many counts were recorded for this clonotype. The chain joins TRBV9 to TRBJ2-4; 8 bases align to TRBD1. This CDR3 is built from 17 residues. The germline gives CDR1 SGDLS, CDR2 YYNGEE. V lost 4 bases, J lost 0 bases, and 9 bases stayed unmatched. As DNA, the CDR3 is TGTGCCAGCAGCCCCACTGGGGACAGGCTAGCCAAAAACATTCAGTACTTC. This encodes CASSPTGDRLAKNIQYF.

This clonotype appeared many times. DNA of the CDR3: TGTGCCAGCAGCGTAGGGGTTAACTATGGCTACACCTTC. This encodes CASSVGVNYGYTF. This rearrangement joins TRBV9 to TRBJ1-2; D unclear. The V end was cut by 0 bases, the J end by 1 base, with 4 bases between. The CDR3 contains 13 residues. Germline loops: CDR1 SGDLS, CDR2 YYNGEE.

The chain links TRBV9 to TRBJ2-2; the match to TRBD2 covers 7 bases. V lost 0 bases and J lost 7; bases outside the gene matches: 6. This CDR3 spans 15 amino acids. Germline CDR1 reads SGDLS; CDR2 reads YYNGEE. DNA for the CDR3: TGTGCCAGCAGCGTAGCGCGGGGGAGGGTCGGGGAGCTGTTTTTT. This sequence encodes CASSVARGRVGELFF.

This clonotype was detected ten times or more. This chain uses TRBV9 with TRBJ1-1, with a weak D call TRBD1 (6 bases). The germline V gene encodes CDR1 SGDLS and CDR2 YYNGEE. Trimming shortened V by 0 bases and J by 6 bases, and 21 bases separated the two germline ends. This CDR3 region has 17 residues. The CDR3 DNA reads TGTGCCAGCAGCGTAGGAGGTTCGGGGGGCGGGCCGCCTGAAGCTTTCTTT. Residues: CASSVGGSGGGPPEAFF.

This clonotype was counted many times. The CDR3 loop reads CASSGQRASTDTQYF. The CDR3 region has the DNA TGTGCCAGCAGCGGTCAAAGGGCAAGCACAGATACGCAGTATTTT. The chain recombines TRBV9 with TRBJ2-3, with D unresolved. The germline V and J ends were trimmed by 3 bases and 0 bases, with 11 bases remaining between them. This CDR3 comprises 15 residues. Germline V lookup: CDR1 SGDLS, CDR2 YYNGEE.

This clonotype was counted only a few times. The chain links TRBV9 to TRBJ2-3; D not certain. CDR3 size: 12 residues. Germline V gene sequence: CDR1 SGDLS, CDR2 YYNGEE. Trimming pared 4 bases from V and 5 bases from J, leaving 8 bases between. Written as DNA, the CDR3 is TGTGCCAGCAGCTCAGGTTTAGATACGCAGTATTTT. This codes for CASSSGLDTQYF.

This clonotype was detected many times. The chain links TRBV9 to TRBJ1-5; D may be TRBD1 (6 bases). The germline CDR1 and CDR2 sequences are SGDLS and YYNGEE. V lost 5 bases and J 3 bases, leaving 12 bases between the germline ends. The CDR3 consists of 14 residues. CDR3 bases: TGTGCCAGCAGTCGGGGGACAATCAATCAGCCCCAGCATTTT. Translated: CASSRGTINQPQHF.

Of note for this clonotype: A much larger clone is a single base away; this may be a read error. The chain has TRBV9 and TRBJ2-2, with a weak D call TRBD1 (6 bases). The germline gives CDR1 SGDLS, CDR2 YYNGEE. The CDR3 has 15 amino acids. CDR3 residues: CASSAQGSDTEELFF. The CDR3 region has the DNA TGTGCCAGCAGCGCCCAGGGGAGCGACACCGAGGAGCTGTTTTTT.

There are many counts of this clonotype. The DNA of the CDR3 is TGTGCCAGCAGCGTTGTTTCTGTAGGCAATGAGCAGTTCTTC. Its translation: CASSVVSVGNEQFF. The chain combines TRBV9 with TRBJ2-1, with D hard to call. The germline gives CDR1 SGDLS, CDR2 YYNGEE. The V gene lost 2 bases and the J gene lost 6 bases, with 12 bases spanning the gap. The CDR3 is 14 residues long. Full variable domain (remainder filled in from reference TRBV9 and TRBJ2-1): DSGVTQTPKHLITATGQRVTLRCSPRSGDLSVYWYQQSLDQGLQFLIQYYNGEERAKGNILERFSAQQFPDLHSELNLSSLELGDSALYFCASSVVSVGNEQFFGPGTRLTVL.

This clonotype showed up many times. The chain is built from TRBV9 and TRBJ1-6; possible D gene TRBD1, 5 bases. V lost 2 bases to trimming and J lost 7 bases, with 16 bases between them. There are 16 residues in the CDR3. The germline gives CDR1 SGDLS, CDR2 YYNGEE. CDR3 region: CASSVRGSGRNSPLHF. CDR3 DNA: TGTGCCAGCAGCGTGCGGGGCTCCGGGAGGAATTCACCCCTCCACTTT. Full variable domain (outside the CDR3, taken from reference TRBV9 and TRBJ1-6): DSGVTQTPKHLITATGQRVTLRCSPRSGDLSVYWYQQSLDQGLQFLIQYYNGEERAKGNILERFSAQQFPDLHSELNLSSLELGDSALYFCASSVRGSGRNSPLHFGNGTRLTVT.

This clonotype was counted many times. The rearrangement joins TRBV9 to TRBJ1-4; D is undetermined. Trimming cost V 4 bases and J 6 bases, with 13 bases left between them. The CDR3 extends over 14 amino acids. Per germline, CDR1 SGDLS and CDR2 YYNGEE. As DNA, the CDR3 is TGTGCCAGCAGCCCCTCCGGGGTAGATGAAAAACTGTTTTTT. It codes for CASSPSGVDEKLFF.

This clonotype occurred many times. The chain joins TRBV9 to TRBJ2-3; 7 bases line up with TRBD1. The junction had 3 bases not matched to a gene; V was cut back by 0 bases and J by 2 bases. This CDR3 is built from 15 residues. In germline, CDR1 is SGDLS, CDR2 YYNGEE. Here the CDR3 DNA reads TGTGCCAGCAGCGTAGGAGACAGGGTCACAGATACGCAGTATTTT. Encoded protein: CASSVGDRVTDTQYF.

This rearrangement joins TRBV9 to TRBJ1-3, with D possibly being TRBD1 (5 bases). The length of the CDR3 is 15 residues. V was shortened by 4 bases and J by 4 bases, with 15 bases between the two germline ends. The germline V gene encodes CDR1 SGDLS and CDR2 YYNGEE. The DNA of the CDR3 is TGTGCCAGCAGCCCCCGACGGGGGGGGGGAAACACCATATATTTT. Translation: CASSPRRGGGNTIYF.